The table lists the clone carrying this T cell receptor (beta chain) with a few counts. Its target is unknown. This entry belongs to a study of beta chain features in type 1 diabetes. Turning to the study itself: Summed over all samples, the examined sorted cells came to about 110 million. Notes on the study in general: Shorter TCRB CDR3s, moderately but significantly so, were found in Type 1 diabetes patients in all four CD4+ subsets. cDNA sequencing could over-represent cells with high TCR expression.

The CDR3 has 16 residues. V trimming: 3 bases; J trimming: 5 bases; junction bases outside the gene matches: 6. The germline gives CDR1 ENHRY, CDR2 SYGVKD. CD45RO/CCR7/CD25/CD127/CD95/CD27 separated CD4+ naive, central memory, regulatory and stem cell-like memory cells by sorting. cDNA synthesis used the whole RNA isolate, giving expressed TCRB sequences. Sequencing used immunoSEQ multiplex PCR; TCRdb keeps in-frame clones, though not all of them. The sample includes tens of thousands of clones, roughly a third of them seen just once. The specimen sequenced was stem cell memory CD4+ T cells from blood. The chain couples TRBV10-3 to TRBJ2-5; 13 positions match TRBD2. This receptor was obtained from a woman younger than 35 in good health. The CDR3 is CAISDSTSGGAETQYF. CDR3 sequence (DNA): TGTGCCATCAGTGACTCCACTAGCGGGGGGGCGGAGACCCAGTACTTC.